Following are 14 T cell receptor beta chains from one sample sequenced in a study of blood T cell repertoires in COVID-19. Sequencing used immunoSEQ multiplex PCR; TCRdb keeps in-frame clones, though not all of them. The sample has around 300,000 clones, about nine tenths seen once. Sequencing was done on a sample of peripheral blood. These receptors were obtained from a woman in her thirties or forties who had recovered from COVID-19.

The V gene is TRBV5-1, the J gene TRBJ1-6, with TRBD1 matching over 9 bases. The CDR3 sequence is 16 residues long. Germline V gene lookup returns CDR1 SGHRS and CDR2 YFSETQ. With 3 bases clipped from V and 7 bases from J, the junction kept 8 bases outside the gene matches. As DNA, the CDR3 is TGCGCCAGCAGCTCGGGACAGGGAGGTGAGAATTCACCCCTCCACTTT. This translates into CASSSGQGGENSPLHF.

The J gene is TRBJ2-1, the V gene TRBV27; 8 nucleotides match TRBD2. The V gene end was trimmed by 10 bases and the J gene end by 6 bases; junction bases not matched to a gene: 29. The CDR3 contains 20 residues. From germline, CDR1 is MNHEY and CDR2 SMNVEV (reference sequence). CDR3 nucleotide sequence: TGTGCCACCCCCATGTGTAATCGACTAGCGAGAGGCTTGTTGGTCAATGAGCAGTTCTTC. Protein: CATPMCNRLARGLLVNEQFF.

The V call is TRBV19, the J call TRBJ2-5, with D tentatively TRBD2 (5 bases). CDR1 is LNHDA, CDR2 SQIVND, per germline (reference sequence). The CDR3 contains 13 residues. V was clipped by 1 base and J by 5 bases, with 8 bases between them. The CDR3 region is CASSIVGAETQYF. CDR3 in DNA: TGTGCCAGTAGTATAGTGGGAGCGGAGACCCAGTACTTC.

CDR3 sequence reads: CASSSDRPNTEAFF. CDR3 bases: TGTGCCAGCTCCTCTGACAGGCCTAACACTGAAGCTTTCTTT. This chain joins TRBV27 and TRBJ1-1, with D tentatively TRBD1 (6 bases). CDR1 MNHEY and CDR2 SMNVEV come from the germline V gene (reference sequence). Trimming shortened V by 8 bases and J by 2 bases, and 15 bases separated the two germline ends. The CDR3 extends over 14 amino acids.

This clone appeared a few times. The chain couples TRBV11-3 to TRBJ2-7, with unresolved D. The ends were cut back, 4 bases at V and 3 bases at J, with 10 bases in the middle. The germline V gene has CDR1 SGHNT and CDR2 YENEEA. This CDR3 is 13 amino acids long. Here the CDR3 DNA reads TGTGCCAGCAGCTCCCATAGAATCTACGAGCAGTACTTC. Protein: CASSSHRIYEQYF.

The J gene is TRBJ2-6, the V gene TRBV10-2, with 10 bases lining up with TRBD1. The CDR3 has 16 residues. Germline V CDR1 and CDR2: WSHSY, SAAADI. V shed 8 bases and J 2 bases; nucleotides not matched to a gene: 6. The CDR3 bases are TGCGCCAGCTCCCGGGACAGGGGAACTGGGGCCAACGTCCTGACTTTC. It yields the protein CASSRDRGTGANVLTF.

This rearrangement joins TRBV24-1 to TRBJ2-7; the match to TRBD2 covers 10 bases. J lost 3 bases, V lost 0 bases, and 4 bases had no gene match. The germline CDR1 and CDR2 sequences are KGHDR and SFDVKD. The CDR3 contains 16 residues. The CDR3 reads CATSDLLLAGIYEQYF. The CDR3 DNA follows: TGTGCCACCAGTGATTTGCTACTAGCGGGAATCTACGAGCAGTACTTC.

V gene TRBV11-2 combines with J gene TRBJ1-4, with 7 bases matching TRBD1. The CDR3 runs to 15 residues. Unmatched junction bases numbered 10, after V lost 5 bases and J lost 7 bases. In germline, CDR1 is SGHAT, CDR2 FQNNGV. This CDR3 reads CASSPGPGGSEKLFF. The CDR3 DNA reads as TGTGCCAGCAGCCCAGGGCCAGGGGGAAGTGAAAAACTGTTTTTT.

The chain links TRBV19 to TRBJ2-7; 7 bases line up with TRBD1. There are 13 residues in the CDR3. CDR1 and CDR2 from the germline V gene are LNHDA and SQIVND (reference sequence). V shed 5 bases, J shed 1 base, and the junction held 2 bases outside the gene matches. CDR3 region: CASSLTGSYEQYF. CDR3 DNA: TGTGCCAGTAGTCTGACAGGGTCCTACGAGCAGTACTTC.

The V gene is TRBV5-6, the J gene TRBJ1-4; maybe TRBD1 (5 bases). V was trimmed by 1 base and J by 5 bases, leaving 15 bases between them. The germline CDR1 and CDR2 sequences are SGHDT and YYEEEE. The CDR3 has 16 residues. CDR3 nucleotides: TGTGCCAGCAGCTTGTTTGGGGCAAGCGAAAATGAAAAACTGTTTTTT. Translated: CASSLFGASENEKLFF. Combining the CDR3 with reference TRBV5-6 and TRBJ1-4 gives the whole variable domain DAGVTQSPTHLIKTRGQQVTLRCSPKSGHDTVSWYQQALGQGPQFIFQYYEEEERQRGNFPDRFSGHQFPNYSSELNVNALLLGDSALYLCASSLFGASENEKLFFGSGTQLSVL.

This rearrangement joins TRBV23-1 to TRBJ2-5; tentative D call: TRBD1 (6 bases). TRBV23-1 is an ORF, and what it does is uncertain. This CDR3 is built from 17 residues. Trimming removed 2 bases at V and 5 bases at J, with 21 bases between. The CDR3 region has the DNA TGCGCCAGCAGTCAACGACATATCCGGGACATTGTGGAGACCCAGTACTTC. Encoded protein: CASSQRHIRDIVETQYF.

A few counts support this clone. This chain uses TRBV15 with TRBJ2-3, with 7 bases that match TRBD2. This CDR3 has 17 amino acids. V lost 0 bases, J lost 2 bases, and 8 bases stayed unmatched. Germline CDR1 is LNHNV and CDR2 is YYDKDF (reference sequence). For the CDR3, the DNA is TGTGCCACCAGCAGAGACTATAGCGGGCAAATCACAGATACGCAGTATTTT. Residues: CATSRDYSGQITDTQYF.

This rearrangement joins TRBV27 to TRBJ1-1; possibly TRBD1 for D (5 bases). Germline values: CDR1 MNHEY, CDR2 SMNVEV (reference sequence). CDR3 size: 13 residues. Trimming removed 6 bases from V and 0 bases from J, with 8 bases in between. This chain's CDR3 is CASRGTLNTEAFF. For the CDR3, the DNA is TGTGCCAGCAGGGGGACTCTGAACACTGAAGCTTTCTTT.

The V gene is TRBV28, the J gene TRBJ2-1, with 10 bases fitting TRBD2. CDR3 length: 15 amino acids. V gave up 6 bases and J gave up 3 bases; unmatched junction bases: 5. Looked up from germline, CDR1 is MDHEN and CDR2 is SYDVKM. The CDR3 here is CASSLAGEVYNEQFF. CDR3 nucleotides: TGTGCCAGCAGCCTAGCGGGAGAGGTCTACAATGAGCAGTTCTTC. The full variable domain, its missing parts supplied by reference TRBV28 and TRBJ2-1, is DVKVTQSSRYLVKRTGEKVFLECVQDMDHENMFWYRQDPGLGLRLIYFSYDVKMKEKGDIPEGYSVSREKKERFSLILESASTNQTSMYLCASSLAGEVYNEQFFGPGTRLTVL.